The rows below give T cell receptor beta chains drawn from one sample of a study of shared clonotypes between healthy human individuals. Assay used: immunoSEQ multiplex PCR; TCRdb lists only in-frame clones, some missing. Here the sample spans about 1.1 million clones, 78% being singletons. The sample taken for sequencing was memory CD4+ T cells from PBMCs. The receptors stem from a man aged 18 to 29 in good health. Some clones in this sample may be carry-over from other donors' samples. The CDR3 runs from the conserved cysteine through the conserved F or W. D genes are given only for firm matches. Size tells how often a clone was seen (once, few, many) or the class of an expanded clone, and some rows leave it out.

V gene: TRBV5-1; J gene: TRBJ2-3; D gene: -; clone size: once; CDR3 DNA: TGCGCCAGCAGCTTGGGGGCGGCAGATACGCAGTATTTT; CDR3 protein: CASSLGAADTQYF
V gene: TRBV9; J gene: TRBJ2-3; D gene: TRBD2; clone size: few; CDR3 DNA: TGTGCCAGCAGCGTCGCCTCCGGGAGGAGCGCAGATACGCAGTATTTT; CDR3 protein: CASSVASGRSADTQYF
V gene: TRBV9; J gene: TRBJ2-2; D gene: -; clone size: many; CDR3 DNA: TGTGCCAGCAGCGTAGCTGCGGGGACCACCGGGGAGCTGTTTTTT; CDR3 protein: CASSVAAGTTGELFF
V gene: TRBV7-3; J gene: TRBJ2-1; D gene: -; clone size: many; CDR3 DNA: TGTGCCAGCAGCAGAGGGAGAGGTGAGCAGTTCTTC; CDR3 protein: CASSRGRGEQFF
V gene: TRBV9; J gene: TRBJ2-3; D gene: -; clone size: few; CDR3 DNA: TGTGCCAGCAGCGTAGAGGTGGCGACAGATACGCAGTATTTT; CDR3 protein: CASSVEVATDTQYF
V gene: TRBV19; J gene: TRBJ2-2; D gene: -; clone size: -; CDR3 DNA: TGTGCCAGTAGTATGGAGACTAGTACCACCGGGGAGCTGTTTTTT; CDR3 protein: CASSMETSTTGELFF
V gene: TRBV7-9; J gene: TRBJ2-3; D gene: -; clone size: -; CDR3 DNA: TGTGCCAGCAGCCCTGCGAGCACAGATACGCAGTATTTT; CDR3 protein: CASSPASTDTQYF
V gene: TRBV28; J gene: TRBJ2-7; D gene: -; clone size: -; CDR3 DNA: TGTGCCAGCAGTTTATCCCGGGTCCGCTCCTACGAGCAGTACTTC; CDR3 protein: CASSLSRVRSYEQYF
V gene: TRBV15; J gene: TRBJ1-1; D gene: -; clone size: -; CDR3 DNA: TGTGCCACCAGCAGACAGGGTGGTGACACTGAAGCTTTCTTT; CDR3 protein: CATSRQGGDTEAFF
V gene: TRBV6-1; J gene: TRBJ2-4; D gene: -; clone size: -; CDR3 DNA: TGTGCCAGCATTGGCGGCAGGGGAGGCCAAAACATTCAGTACTTC; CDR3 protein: CASIGGRGGQNIQYF
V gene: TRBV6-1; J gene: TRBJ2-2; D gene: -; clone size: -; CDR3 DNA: TGTGCCAGCAGCGGTGGGGACGGGTACACCGGGGAGCTGTTTTTT; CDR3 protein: CASSGGDGYTGELFF
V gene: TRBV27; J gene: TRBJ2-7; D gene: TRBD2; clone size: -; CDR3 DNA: TGTGCCACCGCCCCCGGGAGGGCATACGAGCAGTACTTC; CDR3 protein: CATAPGRAYEQYF
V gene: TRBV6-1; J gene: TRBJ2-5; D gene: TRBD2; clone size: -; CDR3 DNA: TGTGCCAGCAGTGCCCTACTAGCGGGAATGGGAGAGACCCAGTACTTC; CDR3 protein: CASSALLAGMGETQYF
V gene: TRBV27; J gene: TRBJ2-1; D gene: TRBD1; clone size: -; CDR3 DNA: TGTGCCAGCAGTCCACGCCACAGGGGACATGAGCAGTTCTTC; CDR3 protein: CASSPRHRGHEQFF
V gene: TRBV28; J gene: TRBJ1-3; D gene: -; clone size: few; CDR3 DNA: TGTGCCAGCAGTTCAGGACAGCTAAGCTCTGGAAACACCATATATTTT; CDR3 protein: CASSSGQLSSGNTIYF
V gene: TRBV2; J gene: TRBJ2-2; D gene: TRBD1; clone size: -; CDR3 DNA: TGTGCCAGCATGAGGGACAGCTCAAACACCGGGGAGCTGTTTTTT; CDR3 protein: CASMRDSSNTGELFF
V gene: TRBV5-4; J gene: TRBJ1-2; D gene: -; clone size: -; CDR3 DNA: TGTGCCAGCAGCTTGTTTTCAGGGATAAACTATGGCTACACCTTC; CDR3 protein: CASSLFSGINYGYTF
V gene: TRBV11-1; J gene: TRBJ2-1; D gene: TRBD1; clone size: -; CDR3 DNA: TGTGCCAGCAGCTCGGACAGGTTAAACTACAATGAGCAGTTCTTC; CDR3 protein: CASSSDRLNYNEQFF
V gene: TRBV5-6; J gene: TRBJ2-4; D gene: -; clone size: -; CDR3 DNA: TGTGCCAGCAGCTCTGGACTAGCCAAAAACATTCAGTACTTC; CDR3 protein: CASSSGLAKNIQYF
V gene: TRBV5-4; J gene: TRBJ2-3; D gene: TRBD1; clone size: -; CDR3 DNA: TGTGCCAGCAGGGGGGGACCCGGCGGGACAGGGGAGTATTTT; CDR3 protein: CASRGGPGGTGEYF
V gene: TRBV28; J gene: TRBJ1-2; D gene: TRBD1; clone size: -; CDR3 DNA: TGTGCCAGCAGAGCCCCGGGACAGACTCTAAACTATGGCTACACCTTC; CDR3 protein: CASRAPGQTLNYGYTF
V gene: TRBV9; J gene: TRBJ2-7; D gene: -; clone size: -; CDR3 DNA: TGTGCCAGCAGCCAACCCGATGGGAGCGAGCAGTACTTC; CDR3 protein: CASSQPDGSEQYF
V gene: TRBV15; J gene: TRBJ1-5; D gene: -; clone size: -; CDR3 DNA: TGTGCCACCAGCGGTAACAGGGTTAGCAATCAGCCCCAGCATTTT; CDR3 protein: CATSGNRVSNQPQHF
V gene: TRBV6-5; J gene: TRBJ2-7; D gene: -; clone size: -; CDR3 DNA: TGTGCCAGCAGTTACGAGGACATCTACGAGCAGTACTTC; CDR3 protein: CASSYEDIYEQYF
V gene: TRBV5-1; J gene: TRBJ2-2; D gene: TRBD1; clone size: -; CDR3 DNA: TGCGCCAGCAGCTTAAACCCACAGGGGGCCGGGGAGCTGTTTTTT; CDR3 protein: CASSLNPQGAGELFF
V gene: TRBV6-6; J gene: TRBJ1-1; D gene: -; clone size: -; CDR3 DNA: TGTGCCAGCAGGCGCTCGGACAGACAAGAAGCTTTCTTT; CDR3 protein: CASRRSDRQEAFF
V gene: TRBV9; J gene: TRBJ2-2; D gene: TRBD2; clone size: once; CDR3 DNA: TGTGCCAGCAGCGTAGGGCTAGCGGGAGGCACCGGGGAGCTGTTTTTT; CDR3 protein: CASSVGLAGGTGELFF
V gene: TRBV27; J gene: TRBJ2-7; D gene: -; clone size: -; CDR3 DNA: TGTGCCAGCAGTTTACTCGGGCCCCAGCGGTTCTACGAGCAGTACTTC; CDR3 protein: CASSLLGPQRFYEQYF
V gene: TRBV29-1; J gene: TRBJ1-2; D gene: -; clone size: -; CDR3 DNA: TGCAGCGTCAGACCGGTCGGGGATTTTAACTATGGCTACACCTTC; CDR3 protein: CSVRPVGDFNYGYTF
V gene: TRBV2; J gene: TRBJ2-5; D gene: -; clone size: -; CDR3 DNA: TGTGCCAGCAGCATTAGTCAAGAGACCCAGTACTTC; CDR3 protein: CASSISQETQYF
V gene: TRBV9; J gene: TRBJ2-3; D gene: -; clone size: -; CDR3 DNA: TGTGCCAGCAGCGCCTTCCGAGGCGGAACGGATACGCAGTATTTT; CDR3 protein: CASSAFRGGTDTQYF
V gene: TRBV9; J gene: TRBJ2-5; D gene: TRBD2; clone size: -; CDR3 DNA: TGTGCCAGCAGCGTAGAGTCCGGGAGGGCGACCCAGTACTTC; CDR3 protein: CASSVESGRATQYF
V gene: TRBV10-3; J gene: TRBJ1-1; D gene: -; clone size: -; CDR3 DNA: TGTGCCATCAGTGAGTCCTATGCTACCAGCGGGTCTCTAGCTTTCTTT; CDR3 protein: CAISESYATSGSLAFF
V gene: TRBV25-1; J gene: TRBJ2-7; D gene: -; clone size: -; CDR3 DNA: TGTGCCAGCAGTGAACCCAGTTCCTCCTACGAGCAGTACTTC; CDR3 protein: CASSEPSSSYEQYF
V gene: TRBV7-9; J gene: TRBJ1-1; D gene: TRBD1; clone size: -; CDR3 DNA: TGTGCCAGCAGCTGGACAGACAGGGCCACTGAAGCTTTCTTT; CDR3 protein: CASSWTDRATEAFF
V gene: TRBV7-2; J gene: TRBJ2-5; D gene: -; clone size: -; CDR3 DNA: TGTGCCAGCAGTTATGGACAAGTACAAGAGACCCAGTACTTC; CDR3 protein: CASSYGQVQETQYF
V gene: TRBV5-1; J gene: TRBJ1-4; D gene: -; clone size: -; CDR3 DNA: TGCGCCAGCAGCTTATTAGGTCCCCCAACTAATGAAAAACTGTTTTTT; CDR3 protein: CASSLLGPPTNEKLFF
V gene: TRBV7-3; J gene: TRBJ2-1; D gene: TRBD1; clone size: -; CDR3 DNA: TGTGCCAGCAGCTTAGGGACAGGGGGGTTTAGGAGTGAGCAGTTCTTC; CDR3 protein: CASSLGTGGFRSEQFF
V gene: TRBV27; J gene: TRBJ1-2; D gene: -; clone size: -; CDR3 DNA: TGTGCCAGCAGTCCCATTGGTAGAATAGCTAACTATGGCTACACCTTC; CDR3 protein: CASSPIGRIANYGYTF
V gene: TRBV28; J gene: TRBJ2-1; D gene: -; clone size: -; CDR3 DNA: TGTGCCAGCAGTTCCTCGGGGGCGGGAACCTACAATGAGCAGTTCTTC; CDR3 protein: CASSSSGAGTYNEQFF
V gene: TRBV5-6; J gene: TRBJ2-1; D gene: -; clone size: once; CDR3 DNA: TGTGCCAGCAGCTTGGGGACAGAAGATTATTCCTACAATGAGCAGTTCTTC; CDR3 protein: CASSLGTEDYSYNEQFF
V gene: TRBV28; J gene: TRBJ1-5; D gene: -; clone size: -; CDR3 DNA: TGTGCCAGCAGTTTACGGGTTCGTCAGCCCCAGCATTTT; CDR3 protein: CASSLRVRQPQHF
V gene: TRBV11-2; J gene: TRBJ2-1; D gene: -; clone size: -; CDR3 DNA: TGTGCCAGCAGCCACCCCAGGACGGACTACAATGAGCAGTTCTTC; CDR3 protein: CASSHPRTDYNEQFF
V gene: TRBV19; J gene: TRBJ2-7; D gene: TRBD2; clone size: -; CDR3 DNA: TGTGCCAGTAGTATACAACCCAGCGGGAGAGGTTACGAGCAGTACTTC; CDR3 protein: CASSIQPSGRGYEQYF